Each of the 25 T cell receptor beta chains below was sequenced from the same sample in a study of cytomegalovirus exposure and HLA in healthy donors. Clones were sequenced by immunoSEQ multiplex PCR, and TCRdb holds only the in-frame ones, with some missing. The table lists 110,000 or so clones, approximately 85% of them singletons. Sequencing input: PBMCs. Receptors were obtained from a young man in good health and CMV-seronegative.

The CDR3 DNA follows: TGCGCCAGCAGCACGCGGAGCAACACCGGGGAGCTGTTTTTT. This translates into CASSTRSNTGELFF. The chain recombines TRBV4-1 with TRBJ2-2; no clear D. The V gene lost 5 bases and the J gene lost 2 bases, with 9 bases spanning the gap. Germline CDR1 is MGHRA and CDR2 is YSYEKL. The CDR3 extends over 14 amino acids.

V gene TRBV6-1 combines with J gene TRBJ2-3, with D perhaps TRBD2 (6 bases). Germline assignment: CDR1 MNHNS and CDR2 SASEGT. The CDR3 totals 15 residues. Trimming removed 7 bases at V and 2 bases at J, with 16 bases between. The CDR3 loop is CASIRRRESTDTQYF. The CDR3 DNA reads TGTGCCAGCATCAGGAGGAGGGAGTCCACAGATACGCAGTATTTT.

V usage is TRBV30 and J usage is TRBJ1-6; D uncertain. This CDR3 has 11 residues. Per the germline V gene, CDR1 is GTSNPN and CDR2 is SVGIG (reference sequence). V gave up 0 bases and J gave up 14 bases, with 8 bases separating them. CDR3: CAWSVGGTLHF. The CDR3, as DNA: TGTGCCTGGAGTGTTGGAGGAACCCTCCACTTT.

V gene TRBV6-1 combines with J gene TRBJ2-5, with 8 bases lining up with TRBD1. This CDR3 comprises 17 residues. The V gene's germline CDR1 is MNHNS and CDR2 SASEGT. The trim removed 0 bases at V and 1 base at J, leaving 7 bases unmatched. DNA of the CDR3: TGTGCCAGCAGTGAAGCGGACAGGGTCCATAGCCAAGAGACCCAGTACTTC. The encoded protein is CASSEADRVHSQETQYF.

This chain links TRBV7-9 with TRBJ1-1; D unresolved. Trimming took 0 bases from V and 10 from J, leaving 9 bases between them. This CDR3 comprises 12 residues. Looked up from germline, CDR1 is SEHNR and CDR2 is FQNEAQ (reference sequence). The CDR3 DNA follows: TGTGCCAGCAGCTTAGCGGAGCGAGGAGCTTTCTTT. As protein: CASSLAERGAFF.

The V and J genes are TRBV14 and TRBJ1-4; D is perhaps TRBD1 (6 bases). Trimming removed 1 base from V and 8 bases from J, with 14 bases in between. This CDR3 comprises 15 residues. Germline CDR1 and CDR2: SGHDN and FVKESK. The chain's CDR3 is CASSQVPGVQEKLFF. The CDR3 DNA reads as TGTGCCAGCAGCCAAGTTCCAGGGGTTCAAGAAAAACTGTTTTTT.

CDR3 in DNA: TGTGCCTGGAAGGGGACAAATAATGAAAAACTGTTTTTT. Its protein is CAWKGTNNEKLFF. The gene calls are TRBV30 and TRBJ1-4, with TRBD1 as a possible D gene (6 bases). The ends were cut back, 4 bases at V and 4 bases at J, with 10 bases in the middle. This CDR3 contains 13 residues. The germline CDR1 and CDR2 sequences are GTSNPN and SVGIG (reference sequence).

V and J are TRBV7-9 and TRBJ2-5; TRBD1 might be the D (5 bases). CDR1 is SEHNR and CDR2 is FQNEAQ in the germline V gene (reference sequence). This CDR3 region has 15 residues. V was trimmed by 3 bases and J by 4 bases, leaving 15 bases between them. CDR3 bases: TGTGCCAGCAGCTTTGTTGCAGGGCAAGGAGAGACCCAGTACTTC. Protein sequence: CASSFVAGQGETQYF.

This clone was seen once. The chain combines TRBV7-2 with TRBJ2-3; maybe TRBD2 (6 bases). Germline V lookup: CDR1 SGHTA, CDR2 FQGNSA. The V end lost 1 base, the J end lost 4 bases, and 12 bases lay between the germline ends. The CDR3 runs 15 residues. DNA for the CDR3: TGTGCCAGCAGCTTAGGAGGACGGGAGTCAGATACGCAGTATTTT. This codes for CASSLGGRESDTQYF. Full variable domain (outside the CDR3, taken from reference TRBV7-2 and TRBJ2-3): GAGVSQSPSNKVTEKGKDVELRCDPISGHTALYWYRQSLGQGLEFLIYFQGNSAPDKSGLPSDRFSAERTGGSVSTLTIQRTQQEDSAVYLCASSLGGRESDTQYFGPGTRLTVL.

The chain's CDR3 is CASSIRLLSNQPQHF. CDR3 nucleotides: TGTGCCAGTAGTATTCGACTGCTAAGCAATCAGCCCCAGCATTTT. The chain uses TRBV19 and TRBJ1-5; D remains unclear. V dropped 3 bases and J dropped 1 base, with 10 bases sitting between them. This CDR3 is built from 15 residues. The germline gives CDR1 LNHDA, CDR2 SQIVND (reference sequence).

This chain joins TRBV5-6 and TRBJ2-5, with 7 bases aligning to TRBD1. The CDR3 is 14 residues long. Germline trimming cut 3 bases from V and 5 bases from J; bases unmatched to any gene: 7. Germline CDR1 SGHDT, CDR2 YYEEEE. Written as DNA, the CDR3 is TGTGCCAGCAGCTCAAAGGGGGCCGGGGAGACCCAGTACTTC. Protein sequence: CASSSKGAGETQYF.

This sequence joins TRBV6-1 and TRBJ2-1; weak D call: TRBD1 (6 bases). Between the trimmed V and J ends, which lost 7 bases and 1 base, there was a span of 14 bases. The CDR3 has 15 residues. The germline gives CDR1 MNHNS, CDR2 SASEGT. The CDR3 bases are TGTGCCAGCAAGACAGGCCATTCATCCTACAATGAGCAGTTCTTC. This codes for CASKTGHSSYNEQFF.

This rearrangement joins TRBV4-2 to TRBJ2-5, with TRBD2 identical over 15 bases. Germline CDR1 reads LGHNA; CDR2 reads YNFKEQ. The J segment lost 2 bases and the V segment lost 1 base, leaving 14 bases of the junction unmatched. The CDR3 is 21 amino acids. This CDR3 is CASSQAGTLGLAGGTQETQYF. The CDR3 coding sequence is TGTGCCAGCAGCCAAGCGGGTACTTTGGGACTAGCGGGGGGAACACAAGAGACCCAGTACTTC.

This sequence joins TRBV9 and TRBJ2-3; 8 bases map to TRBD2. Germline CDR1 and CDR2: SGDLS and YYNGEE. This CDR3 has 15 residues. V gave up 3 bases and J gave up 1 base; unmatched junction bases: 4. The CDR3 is CASSGKAGGTDTQYF. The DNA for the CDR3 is TGTGCCAGCAGCGGAAAAGCGGGGGGCACAGATACGCAGTATTTT.

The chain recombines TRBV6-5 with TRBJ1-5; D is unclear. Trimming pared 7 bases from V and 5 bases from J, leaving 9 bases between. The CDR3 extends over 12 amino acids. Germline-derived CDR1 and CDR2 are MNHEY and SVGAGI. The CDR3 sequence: CASTSGDQPQHF. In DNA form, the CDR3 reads TGTGCCAGCACCTCCGGGGATCAGCCCCAGCATTTT.

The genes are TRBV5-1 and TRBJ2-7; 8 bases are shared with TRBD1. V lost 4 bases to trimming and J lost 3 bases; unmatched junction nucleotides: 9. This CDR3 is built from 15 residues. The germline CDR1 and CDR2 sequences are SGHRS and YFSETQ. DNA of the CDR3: TGCGCCAGCAGCGAGAATACTGGACAGGGCTACGAGCAGTACTTC. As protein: CASSENTGQGYEQYF.

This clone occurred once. The CDR3 spells CASGPGLAGGEQFF. The CDR3, as DNA: TGTGCTAGTGGCCCCGGACTAGCGGGGGGTGAGCAGTTCTTC. This chain links TRBV12-5 with TRBJ2-1; 14 bases fit TRBD2. The germline gives CDR1 LGHNT, CDR2 FRNRAP. The CDR3 totals 14 residues. Trimming cost V 6 bases and J 9 bases; bases outside gene matches: 4.

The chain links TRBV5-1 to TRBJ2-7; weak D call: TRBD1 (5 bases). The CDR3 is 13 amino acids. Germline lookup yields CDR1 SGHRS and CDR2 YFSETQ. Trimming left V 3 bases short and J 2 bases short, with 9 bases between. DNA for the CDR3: TGCGCCAGCAGCTCCAGGGAAACCTACGAGCAGTACTTC. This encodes CASSSRETYEQYF.

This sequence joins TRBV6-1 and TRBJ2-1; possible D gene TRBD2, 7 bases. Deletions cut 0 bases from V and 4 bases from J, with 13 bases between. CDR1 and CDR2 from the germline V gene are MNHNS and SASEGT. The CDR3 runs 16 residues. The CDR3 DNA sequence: TGTGCCAGCAGTGAAGCGCTTGCGGGGGCTTACAATGAGCAGTTCTTC. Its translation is CASSEALAGAYNEQFF.

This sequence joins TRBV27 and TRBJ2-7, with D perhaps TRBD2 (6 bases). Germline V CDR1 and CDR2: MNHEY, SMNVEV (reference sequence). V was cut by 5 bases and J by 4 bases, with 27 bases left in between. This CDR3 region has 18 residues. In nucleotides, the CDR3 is TGTGCCAGCAGTCCCCTAGCGTCTACCCCGGGACGGAAGTACGAGCAGTACTTC. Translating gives CASSPLASTPGRKYEQYF.

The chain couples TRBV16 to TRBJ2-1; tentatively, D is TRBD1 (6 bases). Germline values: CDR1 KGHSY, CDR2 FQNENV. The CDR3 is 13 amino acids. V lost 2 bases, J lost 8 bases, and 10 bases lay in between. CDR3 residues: CASSQMGAHEQFF. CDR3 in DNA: TGTGCCAGCAGCCAAATGGGGGCCCATGAGCAGTTCTTC.

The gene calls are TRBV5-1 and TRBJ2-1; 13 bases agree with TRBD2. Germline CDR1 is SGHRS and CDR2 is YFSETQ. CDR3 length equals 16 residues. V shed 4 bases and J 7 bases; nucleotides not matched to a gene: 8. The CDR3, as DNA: TGCGCCAGCAGCCCCCCAACTAGCGGGGGGGCGAATGAGCAGTTCTTC. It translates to CASSPPTSGGANEQFF.

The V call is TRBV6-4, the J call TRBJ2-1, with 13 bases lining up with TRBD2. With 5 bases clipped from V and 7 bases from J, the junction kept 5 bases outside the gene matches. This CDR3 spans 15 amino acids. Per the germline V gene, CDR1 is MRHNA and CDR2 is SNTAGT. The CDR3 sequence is CASSPTSGGGNEQFF. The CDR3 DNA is TGTGCCAGCAGTCCAACTAGCGGGGGGGGTAATGAGCAGTTCTTC.

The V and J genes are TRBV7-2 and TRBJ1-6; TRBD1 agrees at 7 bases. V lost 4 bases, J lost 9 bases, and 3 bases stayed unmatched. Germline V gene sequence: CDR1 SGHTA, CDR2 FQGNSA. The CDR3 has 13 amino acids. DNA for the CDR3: TGTGCCAGCAGCTGGCAGGGGGGTTCACCCCTCCACTTT. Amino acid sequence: CASSWQGGSPLHF.

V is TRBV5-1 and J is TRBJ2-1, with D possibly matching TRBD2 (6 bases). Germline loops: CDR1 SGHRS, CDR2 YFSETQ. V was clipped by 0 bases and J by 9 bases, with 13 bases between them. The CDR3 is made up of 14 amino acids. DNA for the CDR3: TGCGCCAGCAGCTTGGCGGACGGGGGTCCTGAGCAGTTCTTC. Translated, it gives CASSLADGGPEQFF.